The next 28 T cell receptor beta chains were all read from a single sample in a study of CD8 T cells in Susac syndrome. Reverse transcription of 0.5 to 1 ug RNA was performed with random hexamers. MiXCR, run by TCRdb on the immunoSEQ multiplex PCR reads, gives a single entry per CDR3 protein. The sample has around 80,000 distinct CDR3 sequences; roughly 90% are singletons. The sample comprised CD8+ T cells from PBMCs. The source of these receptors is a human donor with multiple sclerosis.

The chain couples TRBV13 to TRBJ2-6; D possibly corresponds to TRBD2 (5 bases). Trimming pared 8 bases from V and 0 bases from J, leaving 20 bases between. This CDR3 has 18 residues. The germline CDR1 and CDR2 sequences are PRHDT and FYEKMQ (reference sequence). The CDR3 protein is CASCHLGRLASGANVLTF. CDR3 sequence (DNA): TGTGCCAGCTGCCACTTGGGCAGGCTAGCCTCTGGGGCCAACGTCCTGACTTTC.

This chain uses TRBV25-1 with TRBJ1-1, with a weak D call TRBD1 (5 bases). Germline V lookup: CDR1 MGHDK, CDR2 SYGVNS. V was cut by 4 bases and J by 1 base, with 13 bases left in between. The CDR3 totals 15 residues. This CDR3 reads CASSASSGGNTEAFF. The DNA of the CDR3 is TGTGCCAGCAGTGCCTCGAGTGGGGGGAACACTGAAGCTTTCTTT.

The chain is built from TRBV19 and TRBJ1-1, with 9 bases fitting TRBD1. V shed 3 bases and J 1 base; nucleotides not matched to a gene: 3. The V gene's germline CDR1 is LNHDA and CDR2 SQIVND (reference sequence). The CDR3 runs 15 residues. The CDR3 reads CASSMGTGSNTEAFF. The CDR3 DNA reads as TGTGCCAGTAGTATGGGGACAGGGTCGAACACTGAAGCTTTCTTT.

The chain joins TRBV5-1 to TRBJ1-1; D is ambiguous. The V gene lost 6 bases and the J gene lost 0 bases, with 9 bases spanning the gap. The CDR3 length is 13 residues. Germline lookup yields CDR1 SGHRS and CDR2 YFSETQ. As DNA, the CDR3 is TGCGCCAGCAACACGGGGATGAACACTGAAGCTTTCTTT. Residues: CASNTGMNTEAFF.

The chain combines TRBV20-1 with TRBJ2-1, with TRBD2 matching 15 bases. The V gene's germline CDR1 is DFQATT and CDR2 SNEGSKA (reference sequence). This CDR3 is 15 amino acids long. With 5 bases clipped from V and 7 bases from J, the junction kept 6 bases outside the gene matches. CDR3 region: CSAFGLAGGWNEQFF. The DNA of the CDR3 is TGCAGTGCTTTCGGACTAGCGGGAGGGTGGAATGAGCAGTTCTTC.

The DNA for the CDR3 is TGTGCCAGCAGTGAGACTAGCGGGAGAGATCCCTACAATGAGCAGTTCTTC. Its translation is CASSETSGRDPYNEQFF. V is TRBV9 and J is TRBJ2-1; TRBD2 matches 12 bases. Unmatched junction bases numbered 8, after V lost 5 bases and J lost 2 bases. The germline V gene has CDR1 SGDLS and CDR2 YYNGEE. The CDR3 is made up of 17 amino acids.

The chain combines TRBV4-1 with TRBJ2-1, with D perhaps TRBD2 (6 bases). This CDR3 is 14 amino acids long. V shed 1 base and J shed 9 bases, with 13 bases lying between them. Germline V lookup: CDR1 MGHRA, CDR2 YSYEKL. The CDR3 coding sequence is TGCGCCAGCAGCCAAGTCGACGGGGGTGGTGAGCAGTTCTTC. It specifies CASSQVDGGGEQFF.

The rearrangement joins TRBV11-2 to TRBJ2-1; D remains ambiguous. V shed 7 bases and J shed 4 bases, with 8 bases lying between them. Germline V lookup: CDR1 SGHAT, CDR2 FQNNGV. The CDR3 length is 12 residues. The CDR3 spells CASTLGYNEQFF. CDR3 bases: TGTGCCAGCACCCTTGGGTACAATGAGCAGTTCTTC.

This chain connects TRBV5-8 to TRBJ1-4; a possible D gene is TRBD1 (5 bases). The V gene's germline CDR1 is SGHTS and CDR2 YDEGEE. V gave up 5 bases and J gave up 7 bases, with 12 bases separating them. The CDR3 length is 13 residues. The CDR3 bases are TGTGCCAGCAGACTCCCCGACAGTGAAAAACTGTTTTTT. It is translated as CASRLPDSEKLFF.

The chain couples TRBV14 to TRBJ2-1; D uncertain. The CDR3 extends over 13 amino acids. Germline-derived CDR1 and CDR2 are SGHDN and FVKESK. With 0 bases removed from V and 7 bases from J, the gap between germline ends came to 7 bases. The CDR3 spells CASSQEPLNEQFF. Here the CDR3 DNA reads TGTGCCAGCAGCCAAGAACCCTTAAATGAGCAGTTCTTC.

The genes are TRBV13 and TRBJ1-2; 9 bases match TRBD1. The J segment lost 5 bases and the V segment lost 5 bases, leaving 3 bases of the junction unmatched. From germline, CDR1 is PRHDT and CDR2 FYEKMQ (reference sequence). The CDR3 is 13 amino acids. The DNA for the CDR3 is TGTGCCAGCAGCCGGGACAGGGAATATGGCTACACCTTC. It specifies CASSRDREYGYTF. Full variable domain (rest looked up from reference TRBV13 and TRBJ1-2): AAGVIQSPRHLIKEKRETATLKCYPIPRHDTVYWYQQGPGQDPQFLISFYEKMQSDKGSIPDRFSAQQFSDYHSELNMSSLELGDSALYFCASSRDREYGYTFGSGTRLTVV.

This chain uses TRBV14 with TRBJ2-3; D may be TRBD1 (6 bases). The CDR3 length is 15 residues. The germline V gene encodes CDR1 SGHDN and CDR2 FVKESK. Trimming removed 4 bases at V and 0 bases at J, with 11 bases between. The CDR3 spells CASSRTAPSTDTQYF. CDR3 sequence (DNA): TGTGCCAGCAGCCGGACAGCTCCTAGCACAGATACGCAGTATTTT.

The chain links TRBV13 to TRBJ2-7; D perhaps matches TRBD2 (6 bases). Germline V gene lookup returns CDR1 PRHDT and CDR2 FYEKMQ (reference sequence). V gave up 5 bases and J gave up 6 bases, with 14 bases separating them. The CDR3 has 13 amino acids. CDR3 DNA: TGTGCCAGCAGCCCCTCTGGAGGGATCGAGCAGTACTTC. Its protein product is CASSPSGGIEQYF.

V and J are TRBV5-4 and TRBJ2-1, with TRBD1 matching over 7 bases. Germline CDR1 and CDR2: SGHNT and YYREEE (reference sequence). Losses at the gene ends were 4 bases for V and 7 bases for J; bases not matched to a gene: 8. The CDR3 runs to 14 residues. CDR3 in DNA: TGTGCCAGCAGCATGACAGGGTCTGGGAATGAGCAGTTCTTC. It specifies CASSMTGSGNEQFF.

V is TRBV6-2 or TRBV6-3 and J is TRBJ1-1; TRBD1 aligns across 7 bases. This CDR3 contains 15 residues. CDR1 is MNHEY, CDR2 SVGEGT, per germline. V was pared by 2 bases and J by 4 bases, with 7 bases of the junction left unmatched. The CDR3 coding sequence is TGTGCCAGCAGTTACGGGGTCGAGGGGGCCACTGAAGCTTTCTTT. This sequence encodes CASSYGVEGATEAFF.

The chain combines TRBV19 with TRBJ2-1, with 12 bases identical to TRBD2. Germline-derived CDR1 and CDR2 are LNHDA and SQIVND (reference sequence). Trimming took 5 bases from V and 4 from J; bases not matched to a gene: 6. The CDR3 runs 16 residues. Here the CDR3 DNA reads TGTGCCAGTAGTCTAGCGGGAGGGCCGGTGTACAATGAGCAGTTCTTC. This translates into CASSLAGGPVYNEQFF.

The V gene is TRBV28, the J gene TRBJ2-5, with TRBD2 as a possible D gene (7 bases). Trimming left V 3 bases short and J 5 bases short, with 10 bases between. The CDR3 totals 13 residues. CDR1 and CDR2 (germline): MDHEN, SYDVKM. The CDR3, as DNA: TGTGCCAGCAGTTTGGGGGGGCGGGAGACCCAGTACTTC. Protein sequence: CASSLGGRETQYF. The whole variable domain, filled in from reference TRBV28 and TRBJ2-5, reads DVKVTQSSRYLVKRTGEKVFLECVQDMDHENMFWYRQDPGLGLRLIYFSYDVKMKEKGDIPEGYSVSREKKERFSLILESASTNQTSMYLCASSLGGRETQYFGPGTRLLVL.

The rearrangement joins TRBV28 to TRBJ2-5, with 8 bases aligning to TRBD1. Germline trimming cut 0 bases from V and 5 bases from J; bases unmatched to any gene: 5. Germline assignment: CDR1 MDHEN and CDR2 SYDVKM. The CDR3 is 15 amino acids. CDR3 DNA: TGTGCCAGCAGTTTATGGGACAGGGAAAGGGAGACCCAGTACTTC. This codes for CASSLWDRERETQYF.

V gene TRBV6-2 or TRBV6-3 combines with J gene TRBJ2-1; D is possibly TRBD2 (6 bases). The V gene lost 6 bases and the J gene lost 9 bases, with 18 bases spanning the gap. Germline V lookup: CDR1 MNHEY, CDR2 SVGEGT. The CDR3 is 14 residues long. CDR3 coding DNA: TGTGCCAGCAGCGAACCTCTGACTAGTGGTGAGCAGTTCTTC. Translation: CASSEPLTSGEQFF.

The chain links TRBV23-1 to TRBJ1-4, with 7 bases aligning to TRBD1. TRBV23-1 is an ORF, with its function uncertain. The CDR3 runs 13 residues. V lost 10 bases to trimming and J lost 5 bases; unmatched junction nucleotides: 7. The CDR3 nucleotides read TGCGCCAACCCGGGACAGTTAAATGAAAAACTGTTTTTT. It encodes CANPGQLNEKLFF.

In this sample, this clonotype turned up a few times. DNA for the CDR3: TGTGCCAGCAGGGGTGGGAACACTGAAGCTTTCTTT. This gives the protein CASRGGNTEAFF. The rearrangement links TRBV5-6 to TRBJ1-1; no clear D. The CDR3 runs 12 residues. The germline CDR1 and CDR2 sequences are SGHDT and YYEEEE. V was pared by 5 bases and J by 1 base, with 6 bases between.

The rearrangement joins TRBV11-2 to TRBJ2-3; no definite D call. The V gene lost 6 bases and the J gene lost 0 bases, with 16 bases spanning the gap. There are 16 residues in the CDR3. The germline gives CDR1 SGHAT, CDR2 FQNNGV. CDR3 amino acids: CASSNPQGWSTDTQYF. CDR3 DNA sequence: TGTGCCAGCAGTAACCCCCAAGGGTGGAGCACAGATACGCAGTATTTT.

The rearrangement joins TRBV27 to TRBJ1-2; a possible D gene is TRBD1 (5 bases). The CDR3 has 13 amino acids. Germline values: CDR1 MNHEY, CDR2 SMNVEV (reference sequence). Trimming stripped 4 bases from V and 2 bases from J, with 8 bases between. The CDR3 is CASSSTENYGYTF. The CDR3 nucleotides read TGTGCCAGCAGTTCGACAGAGAACTATGGCTACACCTTC.

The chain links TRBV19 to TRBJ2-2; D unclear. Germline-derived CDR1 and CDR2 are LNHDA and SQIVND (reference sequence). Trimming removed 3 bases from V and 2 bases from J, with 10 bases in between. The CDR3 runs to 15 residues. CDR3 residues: CASSIVGVNTGELFF. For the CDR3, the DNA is TGTGCCAGTAGTATTGTTGGGGTCAACACCGGGGAGCTGTTTTTT.

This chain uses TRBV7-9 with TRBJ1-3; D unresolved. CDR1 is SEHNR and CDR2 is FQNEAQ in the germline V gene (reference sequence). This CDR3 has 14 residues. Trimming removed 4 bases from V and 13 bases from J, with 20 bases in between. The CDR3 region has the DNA TGTGCCAGCAGCTCTTTCACACCACAACCGGCAATATATTTT. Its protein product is CASSSFTPQPAIYF.

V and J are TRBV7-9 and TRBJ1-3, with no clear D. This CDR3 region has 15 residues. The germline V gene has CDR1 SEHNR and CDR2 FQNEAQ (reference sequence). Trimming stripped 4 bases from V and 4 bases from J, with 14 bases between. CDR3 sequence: CASSSVTGLGNTIYF. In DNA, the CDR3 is TGTGCCAGCAGCTCGGTTACCGGTCTGGGAAACACCATATATTTT. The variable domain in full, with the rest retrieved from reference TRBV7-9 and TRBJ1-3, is DTGVSQNPRHKITKRGQNVTFRCDPISEHNRLYWYRQTLGQGPEFLTYFQNEAQLEKSRLLSDRFSAERPKGSFSTLEIQRTEQGDSAMYLCASSSVTGLGNTIYFGEGSWLTVV.

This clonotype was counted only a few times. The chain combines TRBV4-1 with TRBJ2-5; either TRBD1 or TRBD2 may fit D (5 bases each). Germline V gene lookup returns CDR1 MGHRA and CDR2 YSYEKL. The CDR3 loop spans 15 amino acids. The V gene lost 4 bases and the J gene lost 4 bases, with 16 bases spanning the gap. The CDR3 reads CASSLISTEGETQYF. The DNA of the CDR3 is TGCGCCAGCAGCCTAATATCGACAGAGGGAGAGACCCAGTACTTC.

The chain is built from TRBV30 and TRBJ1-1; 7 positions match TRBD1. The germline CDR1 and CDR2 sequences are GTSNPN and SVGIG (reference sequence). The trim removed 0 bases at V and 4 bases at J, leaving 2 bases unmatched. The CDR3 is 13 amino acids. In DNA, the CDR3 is TGTGCCTGGAGTGTAGCAGGGGGCACTGAAGCTTTCTTT. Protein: CAWSVAGGTEAFF.